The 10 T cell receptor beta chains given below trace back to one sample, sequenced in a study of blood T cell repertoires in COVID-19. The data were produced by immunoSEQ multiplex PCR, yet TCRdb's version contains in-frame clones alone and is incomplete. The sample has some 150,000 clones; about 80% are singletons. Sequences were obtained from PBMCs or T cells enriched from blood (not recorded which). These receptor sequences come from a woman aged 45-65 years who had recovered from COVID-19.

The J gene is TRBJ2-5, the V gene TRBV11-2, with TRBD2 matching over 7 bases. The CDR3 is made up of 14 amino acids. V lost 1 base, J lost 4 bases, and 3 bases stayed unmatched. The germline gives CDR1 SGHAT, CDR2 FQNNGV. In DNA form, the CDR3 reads TGTGCCAGCAGCTTAGGACTAGCCTCAGAGACCCAGTACTTC. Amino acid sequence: CASSLGLASETQYF.

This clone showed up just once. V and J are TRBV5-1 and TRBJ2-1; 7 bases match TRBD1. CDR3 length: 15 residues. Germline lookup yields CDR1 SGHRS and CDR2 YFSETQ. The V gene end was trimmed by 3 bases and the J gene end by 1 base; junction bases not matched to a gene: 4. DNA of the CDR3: TGCGCCAGCAGCTCCACAGGGGATTCCTACAATGAGCAGTTCTTC. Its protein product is CASSSTGDSYNEQFF. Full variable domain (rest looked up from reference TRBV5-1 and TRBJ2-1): KAGVTQTPRYLIKTRGQQVTLSCSPISGHRSVSWYQQTPGQGLQFLFEYFSETQRNKGNFPGRFSGRQFSNSRSEMNVSTLELGDSALYLCASSSTGDSYNEQFFGPGTRLTVL.

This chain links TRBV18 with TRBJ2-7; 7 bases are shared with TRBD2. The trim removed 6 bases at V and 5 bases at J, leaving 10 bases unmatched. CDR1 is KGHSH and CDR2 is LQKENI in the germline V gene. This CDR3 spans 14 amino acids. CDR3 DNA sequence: TGTGCCAGCTCTGGGGGGGGATCCCGTGACGAGCAGTACTTC. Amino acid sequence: CASSGGGSRDEQYF.

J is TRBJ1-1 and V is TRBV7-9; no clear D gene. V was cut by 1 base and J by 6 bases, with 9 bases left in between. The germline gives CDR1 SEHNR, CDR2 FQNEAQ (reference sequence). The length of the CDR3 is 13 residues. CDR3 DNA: TGTGCCAGCAGCTTAGTGGAGAGGGCTGAAGCTTTCTTT. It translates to CASSLVERAEAFF.

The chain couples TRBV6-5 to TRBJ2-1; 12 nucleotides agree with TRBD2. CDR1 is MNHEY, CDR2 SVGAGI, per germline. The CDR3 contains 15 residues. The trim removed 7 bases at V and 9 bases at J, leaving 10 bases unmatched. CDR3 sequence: CASILLAGGRGEQFF. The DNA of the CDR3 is TGTGCCAGCATTTTACTAGCGGGAGGCCGGGGTGAGCAGTTCTTC.

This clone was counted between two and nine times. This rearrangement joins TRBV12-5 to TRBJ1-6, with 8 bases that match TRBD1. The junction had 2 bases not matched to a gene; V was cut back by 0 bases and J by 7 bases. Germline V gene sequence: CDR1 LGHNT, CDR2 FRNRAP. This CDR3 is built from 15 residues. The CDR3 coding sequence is TGTGCTAGTGGTTTGGTACAGGGGGGAAATTCACCCCTCCACTTT. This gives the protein CASGLVQGGNSPLHF.

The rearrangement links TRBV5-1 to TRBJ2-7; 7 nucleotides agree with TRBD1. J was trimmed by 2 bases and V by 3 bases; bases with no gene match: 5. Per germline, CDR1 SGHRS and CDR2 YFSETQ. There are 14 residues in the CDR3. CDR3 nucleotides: TGCGCCAGCAGCTCAGGGGACAGAACCTACGAGCAGTACTTC. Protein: CASSSGDRTYEQYF.

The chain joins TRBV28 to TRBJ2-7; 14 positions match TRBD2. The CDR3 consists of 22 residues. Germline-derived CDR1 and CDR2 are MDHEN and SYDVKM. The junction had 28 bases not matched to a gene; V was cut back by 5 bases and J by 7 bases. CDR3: CASSLPRTGIQTGTSGSGEQYF. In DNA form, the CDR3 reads TGTGCCAGCAGTCTACCAAGGACAGGGATACAAACTGGGACTAGCGGGAGTGGTGAGCAGTACTTC.

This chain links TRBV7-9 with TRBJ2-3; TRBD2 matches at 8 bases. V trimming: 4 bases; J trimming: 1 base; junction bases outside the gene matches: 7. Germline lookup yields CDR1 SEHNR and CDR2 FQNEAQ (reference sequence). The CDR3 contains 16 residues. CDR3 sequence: CASSSSLAGRTDTQYF. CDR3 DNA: TGTGCCAGCAGCTCTAGCCTAGCGGGCCGCACAGATACGCAGTATTTT.

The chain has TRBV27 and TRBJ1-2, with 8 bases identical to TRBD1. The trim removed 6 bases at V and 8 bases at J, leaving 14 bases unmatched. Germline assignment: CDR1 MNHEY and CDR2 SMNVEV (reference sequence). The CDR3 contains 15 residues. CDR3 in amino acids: CASRKTGDILGGYTF. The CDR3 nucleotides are TGTGCCAGCAGGAAGACAGGGGATATTTTGGGGGGCTACACCTTC.